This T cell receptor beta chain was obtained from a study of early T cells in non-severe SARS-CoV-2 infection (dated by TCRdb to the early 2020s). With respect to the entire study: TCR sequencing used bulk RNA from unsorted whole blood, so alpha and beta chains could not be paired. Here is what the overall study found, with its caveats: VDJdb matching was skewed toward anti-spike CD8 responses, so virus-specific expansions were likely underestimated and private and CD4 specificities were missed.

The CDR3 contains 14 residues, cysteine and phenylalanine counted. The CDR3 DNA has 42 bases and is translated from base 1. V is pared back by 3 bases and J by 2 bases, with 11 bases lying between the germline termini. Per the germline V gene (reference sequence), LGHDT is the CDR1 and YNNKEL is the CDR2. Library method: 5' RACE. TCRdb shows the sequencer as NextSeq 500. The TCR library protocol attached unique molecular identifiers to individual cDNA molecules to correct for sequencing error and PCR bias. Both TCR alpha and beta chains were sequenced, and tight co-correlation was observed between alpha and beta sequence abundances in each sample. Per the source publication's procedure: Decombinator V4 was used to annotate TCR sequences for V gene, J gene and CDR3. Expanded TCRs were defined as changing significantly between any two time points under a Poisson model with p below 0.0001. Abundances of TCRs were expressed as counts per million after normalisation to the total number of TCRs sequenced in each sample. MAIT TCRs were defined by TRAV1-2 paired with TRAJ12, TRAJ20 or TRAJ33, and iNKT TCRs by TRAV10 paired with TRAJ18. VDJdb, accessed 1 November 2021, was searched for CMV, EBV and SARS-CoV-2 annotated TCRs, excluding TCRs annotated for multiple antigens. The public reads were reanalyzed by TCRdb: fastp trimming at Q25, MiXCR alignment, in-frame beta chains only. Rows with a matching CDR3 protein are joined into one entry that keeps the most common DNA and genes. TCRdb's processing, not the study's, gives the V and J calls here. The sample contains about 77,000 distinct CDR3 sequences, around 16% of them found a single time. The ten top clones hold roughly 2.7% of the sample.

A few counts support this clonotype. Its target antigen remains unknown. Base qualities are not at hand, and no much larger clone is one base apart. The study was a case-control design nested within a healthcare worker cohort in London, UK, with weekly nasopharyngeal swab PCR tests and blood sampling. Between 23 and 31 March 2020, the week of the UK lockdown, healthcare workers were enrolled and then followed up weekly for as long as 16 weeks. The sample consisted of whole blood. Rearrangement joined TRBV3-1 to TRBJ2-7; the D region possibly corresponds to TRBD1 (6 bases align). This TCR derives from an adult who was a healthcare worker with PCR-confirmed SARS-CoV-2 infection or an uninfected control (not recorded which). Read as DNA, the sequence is TGTGCCAGCAGCCAGACGACAGGCCCCTACGAGCAGTACTTC. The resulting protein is CASSQTTGPYEQYF.